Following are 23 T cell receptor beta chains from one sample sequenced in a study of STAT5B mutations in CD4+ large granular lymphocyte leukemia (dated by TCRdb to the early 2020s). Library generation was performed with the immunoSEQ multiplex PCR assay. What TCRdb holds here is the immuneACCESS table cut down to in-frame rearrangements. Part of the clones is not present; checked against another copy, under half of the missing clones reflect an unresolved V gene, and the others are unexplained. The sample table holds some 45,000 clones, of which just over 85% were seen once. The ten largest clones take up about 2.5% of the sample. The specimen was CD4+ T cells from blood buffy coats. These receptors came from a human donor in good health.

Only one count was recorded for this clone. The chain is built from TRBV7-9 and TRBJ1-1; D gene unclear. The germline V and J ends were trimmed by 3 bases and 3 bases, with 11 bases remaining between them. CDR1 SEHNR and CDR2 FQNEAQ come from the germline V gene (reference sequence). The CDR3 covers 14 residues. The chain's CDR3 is CASSLRRMDTEAFF. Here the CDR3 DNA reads TGTGCCAGCAGCTTGAGGAGGATGGACACTGAAGCTTTCTTT.

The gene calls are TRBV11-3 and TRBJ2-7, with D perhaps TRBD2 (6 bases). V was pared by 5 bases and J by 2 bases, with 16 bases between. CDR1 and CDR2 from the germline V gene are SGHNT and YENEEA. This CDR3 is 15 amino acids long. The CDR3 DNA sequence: TGTGCCAGCAGCCTAGCGCCGAACTTGGCCTACGAGCAGTACTTC. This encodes CASSLAPNLAYEQYF.

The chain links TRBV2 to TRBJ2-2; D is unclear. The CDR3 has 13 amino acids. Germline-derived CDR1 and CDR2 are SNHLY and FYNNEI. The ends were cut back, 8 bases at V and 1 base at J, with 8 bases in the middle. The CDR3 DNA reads TGTGCCAGCCATCTAGAGAACACCGGGGAGCTGTTTTTT. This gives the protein CASHLENTGELFF.

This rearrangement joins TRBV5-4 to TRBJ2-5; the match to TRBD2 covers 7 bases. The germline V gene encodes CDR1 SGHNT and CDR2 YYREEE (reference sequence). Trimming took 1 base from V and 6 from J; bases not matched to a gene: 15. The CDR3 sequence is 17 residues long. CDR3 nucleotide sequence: TGTGCCAGCAGCTTGTCACGGGAGGCCCAATTCTTAAAGACCCAGTACTTC. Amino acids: CASSLSREAQFLKTQYF.

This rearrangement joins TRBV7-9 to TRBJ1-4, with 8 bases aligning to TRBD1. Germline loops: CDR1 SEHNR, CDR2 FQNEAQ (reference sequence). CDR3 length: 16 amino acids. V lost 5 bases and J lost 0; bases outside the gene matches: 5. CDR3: CASSDTGGATNEKLFF. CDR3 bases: TGTGCCAGCAGCGATACAGGGGGTGCAACTAATGAAAAACTGTTTTTT.

CDR3 loop: CASSTPTDPTDTQYF. CDR3 sequence (DNA): TGTGCCAGCAGCACCCCGACGGACCCCACAGATACGCAGTATTTT. V usage is TRBV7-3 and J usage is TRBJ2-3; no reliable D call. The CDR3 length is 15 residues. Trimming shortened V by 5 bases and J by 2 bases, and 14 bases separated the two germline ends. Germline values: CDR1 SGHTA, CDR2 FQGTGA.

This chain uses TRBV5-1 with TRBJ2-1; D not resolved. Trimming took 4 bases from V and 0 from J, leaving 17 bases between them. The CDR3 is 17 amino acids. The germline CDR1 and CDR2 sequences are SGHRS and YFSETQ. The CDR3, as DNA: TGCGCCAGCAGCCTCTTCGGACCATGGAGCTCCTACAATGAGCAGTTCTTC. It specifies CASSLFGPWSSYNEQFF.

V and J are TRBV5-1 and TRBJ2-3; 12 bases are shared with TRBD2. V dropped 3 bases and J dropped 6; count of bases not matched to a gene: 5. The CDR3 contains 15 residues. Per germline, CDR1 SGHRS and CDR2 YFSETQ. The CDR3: CASSWGTSGSDTQYF. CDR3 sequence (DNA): TGCGCCAGCAGCTGGGGGACTAGCGGGTCCGATACGCAGTATTTT.

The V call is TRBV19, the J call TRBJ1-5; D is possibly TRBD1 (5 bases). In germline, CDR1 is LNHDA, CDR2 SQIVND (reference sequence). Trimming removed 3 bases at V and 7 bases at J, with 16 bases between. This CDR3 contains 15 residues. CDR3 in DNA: TGTGCCAGTAGTATTACGGGGCCTAGGGGACAGCCCCAGCATTTT. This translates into CASSITGPRGQPQHF.

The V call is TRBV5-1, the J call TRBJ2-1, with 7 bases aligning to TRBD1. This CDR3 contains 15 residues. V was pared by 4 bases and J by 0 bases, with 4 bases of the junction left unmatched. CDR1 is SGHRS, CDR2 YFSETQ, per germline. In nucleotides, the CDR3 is TGCGCCAGCAGCCCGACAGGGTTCTCCTACAATGAGCAGTTCTTC. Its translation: CASSPTGFSYNEQFF.

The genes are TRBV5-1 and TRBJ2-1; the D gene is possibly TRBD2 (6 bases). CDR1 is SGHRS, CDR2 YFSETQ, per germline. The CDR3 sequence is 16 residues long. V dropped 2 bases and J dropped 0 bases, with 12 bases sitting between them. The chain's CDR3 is CASSFGGRSSYNEQFF. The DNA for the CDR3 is TGCGCCAGCAGCTTTGGTGGGAGGAGCTCCTACAATGAGCAGTTCTTC.

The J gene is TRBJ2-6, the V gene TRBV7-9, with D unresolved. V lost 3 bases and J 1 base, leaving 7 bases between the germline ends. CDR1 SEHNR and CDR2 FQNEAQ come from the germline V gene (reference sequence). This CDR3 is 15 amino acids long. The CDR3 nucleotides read TGTGCCAGCAGCTTCTCCGGGTCTGGGGCCAACGTCCTGACTTTC. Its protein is CASSFSGSGANVLTF.

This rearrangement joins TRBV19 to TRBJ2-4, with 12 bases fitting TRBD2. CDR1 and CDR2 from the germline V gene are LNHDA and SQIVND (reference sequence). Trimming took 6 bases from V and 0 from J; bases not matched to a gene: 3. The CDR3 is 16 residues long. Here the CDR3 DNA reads TGTGCCAGTAGCAGGACTAGCGGGATAGCCAAAAACATTCAGTACTTC. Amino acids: CASSRTSGIAKNIQYF.

The CDR3: CASSLQLEQYF. For the CDR3, the DNA is TGTGCCAGCAGCTTGCAATTGGAGCAGTACTTC. The J gene is TRBJ2-7, the V gene TRBV7-8; D uncertain. There are 11 residues in the CDR3. Trimming cost V 3 bases and J 7 bases, with 7 bases left between them. From germline, CDR1 is SGHVS and CDR2 FQNEAQ.

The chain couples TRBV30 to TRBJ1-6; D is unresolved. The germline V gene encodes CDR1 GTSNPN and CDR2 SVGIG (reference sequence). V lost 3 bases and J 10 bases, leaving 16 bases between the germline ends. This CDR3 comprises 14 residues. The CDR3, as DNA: TGTGCCTGGAGCGATCGACTCCCGGGGTCACCCCTCCACTTT. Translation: CAWSDRLPGSPLHF.

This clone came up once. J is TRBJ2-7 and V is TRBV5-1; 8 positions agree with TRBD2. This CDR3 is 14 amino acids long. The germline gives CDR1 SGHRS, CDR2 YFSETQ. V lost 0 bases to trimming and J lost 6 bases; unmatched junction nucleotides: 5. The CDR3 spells CASSLVTTSAEQYF. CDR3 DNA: TGCGCCAGCAGCTTGGTGACGACTAGCGCCGAGCAGTACTTC.

The CDR3 region has the DNA TGCAGCGTAGCTGACGGGGTTCTGGGCAATCAGCCCCAGCATTTT. Protein: CSVADGVLGNQPQHF. The rearrangement uses TRBV29-1 and TRBJ1-5; D is unclear. This CDR3 contains 15 residues. Germline CDR1 reads SQVTM; CDR2 reads ANQGSEA. V was shortened by 6 bases and J by 2 bases, with 17 bases between the two germline ends.

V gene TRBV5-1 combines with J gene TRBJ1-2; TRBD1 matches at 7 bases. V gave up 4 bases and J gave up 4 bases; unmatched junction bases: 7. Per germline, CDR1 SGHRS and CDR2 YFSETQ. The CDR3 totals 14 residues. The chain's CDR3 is CASSPRDSIYGYTF. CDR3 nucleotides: TGCGCCAGCAGCCCCCGGGACAGCATCTATGGCTACACCTTC.

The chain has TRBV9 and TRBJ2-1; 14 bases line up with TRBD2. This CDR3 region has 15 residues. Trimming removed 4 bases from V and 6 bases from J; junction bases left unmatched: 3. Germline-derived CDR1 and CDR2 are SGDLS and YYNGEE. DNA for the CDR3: TGTGCCAGCAGCTTCGGACTAGCGGGAGGCAATGAGCAGTTCTTC. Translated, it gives CASSFGLAGGNEQFF.

CDR3 nucleotide sequence: TGTGCCAGCAGCTTGTCACAGGGGGCGCGGGGCTATGGCTACACCTTC. As protein: CASSLSQGARGYGYTF. The V gene is TRBV5-4, the J gene TRBJ1-2, with 9 positions matching TRBD1. Per the germline V gene, CDR1 is SGHNT and CDR2 is YYREEE (reference sequence). J was trimmed by 4 bases and V by 1 base; bases with no gene match: 8. The CDR3 runs 16 residues.

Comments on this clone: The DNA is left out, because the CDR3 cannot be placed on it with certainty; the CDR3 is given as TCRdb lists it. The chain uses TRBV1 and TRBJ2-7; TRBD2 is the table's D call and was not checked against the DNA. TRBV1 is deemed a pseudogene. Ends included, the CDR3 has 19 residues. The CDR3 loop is CTSSRRTSGSYKCRDEQYF.

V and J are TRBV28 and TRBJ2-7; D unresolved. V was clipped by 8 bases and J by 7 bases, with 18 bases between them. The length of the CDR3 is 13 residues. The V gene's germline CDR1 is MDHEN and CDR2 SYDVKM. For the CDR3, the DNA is TGTGCCAGCCTTAGCAGTTTAAATAGAGAGCAGTACTTC. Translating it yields CASLSSLNREQYF.

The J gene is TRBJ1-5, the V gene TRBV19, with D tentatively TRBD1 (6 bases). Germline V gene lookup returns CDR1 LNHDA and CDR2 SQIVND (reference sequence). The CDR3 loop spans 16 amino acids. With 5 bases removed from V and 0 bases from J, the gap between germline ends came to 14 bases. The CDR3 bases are TGTGCCAGTAGTTCCGGGACACTGTATAGCAATCAGCCCCAGCATTTT. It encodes CASSSGTLYSNQPQHF.